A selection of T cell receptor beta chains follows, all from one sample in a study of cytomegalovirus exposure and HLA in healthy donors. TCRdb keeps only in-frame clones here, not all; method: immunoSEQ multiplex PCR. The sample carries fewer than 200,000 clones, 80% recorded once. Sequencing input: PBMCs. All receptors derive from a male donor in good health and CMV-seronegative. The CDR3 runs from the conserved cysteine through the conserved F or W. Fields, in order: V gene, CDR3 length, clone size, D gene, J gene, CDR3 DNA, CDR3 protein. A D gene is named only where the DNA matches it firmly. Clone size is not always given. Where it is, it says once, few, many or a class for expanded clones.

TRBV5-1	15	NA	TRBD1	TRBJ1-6	TGCGCCAGCAGCTTGGCCGTCAGGGGGCTGTCACCCCTCCACTTT	CASSLAVRGLSPLHF
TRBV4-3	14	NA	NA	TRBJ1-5	TGCGCCAGCAGCCTCAGACATAGCAATCAGCCCCAGCATTTT	CASSLRHSNQPQHF
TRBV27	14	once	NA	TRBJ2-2	TGTGCCTGCCAACGCGAAACGAACACCGGGGAGCTGTTTTTT	CACQRETNTGELFF
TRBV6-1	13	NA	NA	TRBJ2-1	TGTGCCAGCAGTCAAGAGAGGGATAATGAGCAGTTCTTC	CASSQERDNEQFF
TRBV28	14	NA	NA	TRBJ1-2	TGTGCCAGCAGTTCGCAGGGTCGGGTCTATGGCTACACCTTC	CASSSQGRVYGYTF
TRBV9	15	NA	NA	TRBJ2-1	TGTGCCAGCAGTTCCGGGACAAAGGGTTTCGAGGAGCAGTTCTTC	CASSSGTKGFEEQFF
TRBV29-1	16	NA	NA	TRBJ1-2	TGCAGCGCTGCCCGGAGGGGGGGTAATCTTAACTATGGCTACACCTTC	CSAARRGGNLNYGYTF
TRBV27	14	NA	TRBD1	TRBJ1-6	TGTGCCAGCAGTCCTCGGACAGGGATGTCACCCCTCCACTTT	CASSPRTGMSPLHF
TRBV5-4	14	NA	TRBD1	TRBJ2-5	TGTGCCAGCAGCTCGGACAGGTTCTTGGAGACCCAGTACTTC	CASSSDRFLETQYF
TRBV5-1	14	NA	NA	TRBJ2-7	TGCGCCAGCAGCTTGGTACAGGCGCCCTACGAGCAGTACTTC	CASSLVQAPYEQYF
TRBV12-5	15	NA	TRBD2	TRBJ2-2	TGTGCTAGTGGTCTCGGGGGGGCCGACACCGGGGAGCTGTTTTTT	CASGLGGADTGELFF
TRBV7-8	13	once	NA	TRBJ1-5	TGTGCCAGCAGCCAGGGGCTCGGTTTTCCCCAGCATTTT	CASSQGLGFPQHF
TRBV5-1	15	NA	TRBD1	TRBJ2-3	TGCGCCAGCAGCCCCCCCGGACAGGTAATAGATACGCAGTATTTT	CASSPPGQVIDTQYF
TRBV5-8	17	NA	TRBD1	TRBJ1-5	TGTGCCAGCAGCTCGCCCATCGGGACAGGATACAATCAGCCCCAGCATTTT	CASSSPIGTGYNQPQHF
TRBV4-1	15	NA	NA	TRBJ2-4	TGCGCCAGCAGCCACCAGGGATATACCAAAAACATTCAGTACTTC	CASSHQGYTKNIQYF
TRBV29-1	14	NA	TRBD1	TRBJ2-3	TGCAGCGTAACCCGGACAGGGGGAACAGATACGCAGTATTTT	CSVTRTGGTDTQYF
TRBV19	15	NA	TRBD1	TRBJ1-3	TGTGCCAGTAGCCTACAGGGGATCTCTGGAAACACCATATATTTT	CASSLQGISGNTIYF